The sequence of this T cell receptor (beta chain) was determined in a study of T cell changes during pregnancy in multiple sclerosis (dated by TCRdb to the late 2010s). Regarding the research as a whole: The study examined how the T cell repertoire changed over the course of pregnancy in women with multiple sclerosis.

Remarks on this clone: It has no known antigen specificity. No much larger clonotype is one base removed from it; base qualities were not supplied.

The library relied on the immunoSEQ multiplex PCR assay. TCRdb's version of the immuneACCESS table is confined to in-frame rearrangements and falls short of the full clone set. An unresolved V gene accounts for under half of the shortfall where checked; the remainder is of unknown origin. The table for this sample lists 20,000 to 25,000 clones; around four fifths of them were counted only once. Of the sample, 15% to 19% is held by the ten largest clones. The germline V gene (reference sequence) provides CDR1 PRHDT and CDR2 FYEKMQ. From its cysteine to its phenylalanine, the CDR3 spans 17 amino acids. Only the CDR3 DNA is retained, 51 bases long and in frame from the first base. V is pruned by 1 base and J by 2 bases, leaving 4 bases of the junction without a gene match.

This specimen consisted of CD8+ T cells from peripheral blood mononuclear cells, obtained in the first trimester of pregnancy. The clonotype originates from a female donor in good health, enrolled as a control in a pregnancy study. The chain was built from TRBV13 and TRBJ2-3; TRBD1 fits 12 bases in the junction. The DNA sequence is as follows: TGTGCCAGCAGCTTAGAAGTGGGACAGGGGGCCACAGATACGCAGTATTTT. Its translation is CASSLEVGQGATDTQYF.